The 25 T cell receptor beta chains in this list originate from one sample, sequenced in a study of blood T cell repertoires in COVID-19. Only in-frame clones appear in the TCRdb table, and some are missing; sequencing was by immunoSEQ multiplex PCR. The sample has approximately 460,000 clones; about 91% are singletons. The sequencing input was peripheral blood. The source of these receptors is a man in his late teens or twenties with COVID-19, enrolled during active disease.

In DNA, the CDR3 is TGCGCCAGCAGCTTAACAGCTGGGGCCAACGTCCTGACTTTC. It codes for CASSLTAGANVLTF. The chain joins TRBV5-1 to TRBJ2-6; D is undetermined. Trimming took 2 bases from V and 2 from J, leaving 5 bases between them. The CDR3 is 14 amino acids. Germline CDR1 and CDR2: SGHRS and YFSETQ.

The J gene is TRBJ2-1, the V gene TRBV5-1; tentative D call: TRBD1 (6 bases). V was clipped by 0 bases and J by 3 bases, with 10 bases between them. The CDR3 loop spans 15 amino acids. In germline, CDR1 is SGHRS, CDR2 YFSETQ. In DNA form, the CDR3 reads TGCGCCAGCAGCTTGGGGAGACAGGACTACAATGAGCAGTTCTTC. Translated, it gives CASSLGRQDYNEQFF.

The chain links TRBV11-2 to TRBJ2-4; TRBD2 matches at 9 bases. Germline loops: CDR1 SGHAT, CDR2 FQNNGV. With 5 bases clipped from V and 3 bases from J, the junction kept 11 bases outside the gene matches. This CDR3 has 17 amino acids. The CDR3 coding sequence is TGTGCCAGCAGCCCACTCGCGACTAGCGGAAACAAAAACATTCAGTACTTC. Translation gives CASSPLATSGNKNIQYF.

This clone was observed a handful of times. The chain carries TRBV6-5 and TRBJ2-2; 10 bases line up with TRBD1. The CDR3 is made up of 15 amino acids. From germline, CDR1 is MNHEY and CDR2 SVGAGI. The junction had 4 bases not matched to a gene; V was cut back by 6 bases and J by 3 bases. CDR3: CASRRQGADTGELFF. CDR3 DNA sequence: TGTGCCAGCAGACGACAGGGGGCAGACACCGGGGAGCTGTTTTTT.

The rearrangement links TRBV28 to TRBJ1-2, with a tentative D call TRBD1 (5 bases). Trimming shortened V by 6 bases and J by 8 bases, and 13 bases separated the two germline ends. This CDR3 is 12 amino acids long. Per the germline V gene, CDR1 is MDHEN and CDR2 is SYDVKM. CDR3 protein: CASSPRVGGYTF. Written as DNA, the CDR3 is TGTGCCAGCAGCCCCAGGGTCGGAGGCTACACCTTC.

The V gene is TRBV5-4, the J gene TRBJ2-3; 9 positions match TRBD2. Germline assignment: CDR1 SGHNT and CDR2 YYREEE (reference sequence). Trimming took 4 bases from V and 0 from J; bases not matched to a gene: 9. This CDR3 region has 17 residues. The CDR3 protein is CASSPGGLAGSTDTQYF. CDR3 DNA: TGTGCCAGCAGCCCCGGAGGGCTAGCGGGGAGCACAGATACGCAGTATTTT.

The chain joins TRBV29-1 to TRBJ2-7; 8 bases line up with TRBD2. J was trimmed by 3 bases and V by 6 bases; bases with no gene match: 7. Germline V gene sequence: CDR1 SQVTM, CDR2 ANQGSEA. The CDR3 consists of 13 residues. The CDR3: CSVASGGDYEQYF. In DNA form, the CDR3 reads TGCAGCGTCGCGAGCGGGGGAGACTACGAGCAGTACTTC.

J is TRBJ1-2 and V is TRBV6-5, with D unresolved. The germline gives CDR1 MNHEY, CDR2 SVGAGI. This CDR3 is built from 12 residues. V was shortened by 9 bases and J by 4 bases, with 12 bases between the two germline ends. DNA of the CDR3: TGTGCCAGTGGTGGGCGGGGCTATGGCTACACCTTC. Protein: CASGGRGYGYTF.

The gene calls are TRBV4-1 and TRBJ2-5; D ambiguous. V lost 1 base, J lost 0 bases, and 12 bases lay in between. CDR1 is MGHRA, CDR2 YSYEKL, per germline. The CDR3 has 16 amino acids. The CDR3 DNA sequence: TGCGCCAGCAGCCAAGTGCAGGCTGAGAACCAAGAGACCCAGTACTTC. It yields the protein CASSQVQAENQETQYF.

This clone was counted once. This rearrangement joins TRBV5-6 to TRBJ1-6, with D possibly matching TRBD1 (5 bases). Trimming took off 0 bases at V and 9 bases at J, with 10 bases between the two ends. Germline V gene data show CDR1 as SGHDT and CDR2 as YYEEEE. The CDR3 is made up of 14 amino acids. CDR3 nucleotide sequence: TGTGCCAGCAGCTTGGCTCGGGGGGGTTCACCCCTCCACTTT. Amino acids: CASSLARGGSPLHF.

The chain recombines TRBV4-1 with TRBJ2-3, with a weak D call TRBD2 (5 bases). Germline CDR1 and CDR2: MGHRA and YSYEKL. V lost 8 bases and J lost 1, with 7 bases in between. The length of the CDR3 is 12 residues. The CDR3: CASAGRTDTQYF. As DNA, the CDR3 is TGCGCCAGCGCGGGCCGCACAGATACGCAGTATTTT.

The chain joins TRBV7-9 to TRBJ2-2; TRBD1 matches at 11 bases. Germline loops: CDR1 SEHNR, CDR2 FQNEAQ (reference sequence). V lost 0 bases, J lost 6 bases, and 3 bases stayed unmatched. This CDR3 comprises 16 residues. CDR3 bases: TGTGCCAGCAGCTTAGCTTTGGACAGGGGGCCCGGGGAGCTGTTTTTT. It codes for CASSLALDRGPGELFF.

The rearrangement joins TRBV2 to TRBJ1-2; 9 bases map to TRBD1. V lost 6 bases, J lost 7 bases, and 6 bases stayed unmatched. Germline V gives CDR1 SNHLY, CDR2 FYNNEI. CDR3 size: 13 residues. The CDR3 here is CASRTDRGRGYTF. The DNA of the CDR3 is TGTGCCAGCAGGACGGACAGGGGCCGTGGCTACACCTTC.

The V and J genes are TRBV4-2 and TRBJ1-2; D is unresolved. Trimming took off 0 bases at V and 4 bases at J, with 15 bases between the two ends. The CDR3 is 16 amino acids. Germline values: CDR1 LGHNA, CDR2 YNFKEQ. CDR3 in DNA: TGTGCCAGCAGCCAAGATCTAAACAGCCCTCTCTATGGCTACACCTTC. This sequence encodes CASSQDLNSPLYGYTF.

For the CDR3, the DNA is TGCGCCAGCAGCGTCCGGGACAGGATCTACGAGCAGTACTTC. It is translated as CASSVRDRIYEQYF. V is TRBV5-1 and J is TRBJ2-7; 8 positions agree with TRBD1. Germline V gene data show CDR1 as SGHRS and CDR2 as YFSETQ. V dropped 4 bases and J dropped 3; count of bases not matched to a gene: 6. This CDR3 has 14 residues. Variable domain in full (rest from reference TRBV5-1 and TRBJ2-7): KAGVTQTPRYLIKTRGQQVTLSCSPISGHRSVSWYQQTPGQGLQFLFEYFSETQRNKGNFPGRFSGRQFSNSRSEMNVSTLELGDSALYLCASSVRDRIYEQYFGPGTRLTVT.

V is TRBV7-9 and J is TRBJ1-1, with no clear D. Trimming cost V 5 bases and J 9 bases, with 13 bases left between them. Germline assignment: CDR1 SEHNR and CDR2 FQNEAQ (reference sequence). The CDR3 is 12 amino acids. Here the CDR3 reads CASSPDREKAFF. In DNA form, the CDR3 reads TGTGCCAGCAGCCCCGACCGGGAGAAAGCTTTCTTT.

The V and J genes are TRBV5-6 and TRBJ2-1; D is unclear. Trimming removed 0 bases from V and 6 bases from J, with 7 bases in between. This CDR3 is 13 amino acids long. Germline loops: CDR1 SGHDT, CDR2 YYEEEE. The CDR3 nucleotides are TGTGCCAGCAGCTTGGGAGGCCCCAATGAGCAGTTCTTC. This codes for CASSLGGPNEQFF.

The chain couples TRBV19 to TRBJ2-3; D uncertain. CDR3 length equals 14 residues. The V gene lost 1 base and the J gene lost 4 bases, with 9 bases spanning the gap. Germline V CDR1 and CDR2: LNHDA, SQIVND (reference sequence). The CDR3 reads CASSIGWPPDTQYF. The CDR3 DNA is TGTGCCAGTAGTATAGGTTGGCCCCCAGATACGCAGTATTTT. The full variable domain, in which reference TRBV19 and TRBJ2-3 provide the parts outside the CDR3, is DGGITQSPKYLFRKEGQNVTLSCEQNLNHDAMYWYRQDPGQGLRLIYYSQIVNDFQKGDIAEGYSVSREKKESFPLTVTSAQKNPTAFYLCASSIGWPPDTQYFGPGTRLTVL.

This clone turned up a few times. The J gene is TRBJ1-3, the V gene TRBV6-5; D may be TRBD1 (5 bases). V was trimmed by 5 bases and J by 10 bases, leaving 15 bases between them. The CDR3 is made up of 13 amino acids. CDR1 is MNHEY and CDR2 is SVGAGI in the germline V gene. The CDR3 loop reads CASSPRPPGTIYF. CDR3 in DNA: TGTGCCAGCAGTCCCCGACCCCCAGGGACCATATATTTT.

This rearrangement joins TRBV2 to TRBJ2-7; D uncertain. There are 12 residues in the CDR3. The germline gives CDR1 SNHLY, CDR2 FYNNEI. V dropped 4 bases and J dropped 2 bases, with 6 bases sitting between them. CDR3 sequence reads: CASSVFAYEQYF. The CDR3 nucleotides are TGTGCCAGCAGTGTATTCGCCTACGAGCAGTACTTC.

The chain carries TRBV2 and TRBJ2-1; 8 nucleotides line up with TRBD2. With V trimmed by 8 bases and J by 0 bases, 3 bases remained unmatched. Germline values: CDR1 SNHLY, CDR2 FYNNEI. The CDR3 has 14 amino acids. The CDR3 region is CASGSGGSYNEQFF. The CDR3 nucleotides read TGTGCCAGCGGAAGCGGGGGCTCCTACAATGAGCAGTTCTTC.

The chain recombines TRBV29-1 with TRBJ2-7; 7 bases map to TRBD1. This CDR3 has 12 residues. V gave up 7 bases and J gave up 4 bases; unmatched junction bases: 7. CDR1 is SQVTM, CDR2 ANQGSEA, per germline. The CDR3 is CSARQGDYEQYF. CDR3 coding DNA: TGCAGCGCGCGACAGGGTGATTACGAGCAGTACTTC.

CDR3 in amino acids: CSAAEVLTEAFF. Written as DNA, the CDR3 is TGCAGCGCCGCCGAGGTGCTCACTGAAGCTTTCTTT. The chain links TRBV29-1 to TRBJ1-1; D call uncertain. Trimming took 7 bases from V and 4 from J, leaving 13 bases between them. Looked up from germline, CDR1 is SQVTM and CDR2 is ANQGSEA. The CDR3 covers 12 residues.

V is TRBV6-5 and J is TRBJ1-5; tentatively, D is TRBD1 (5 bases). This CDR3 has 15 amino acids. The V gene lost 6 bases and the J gene lost 2 bases, with 14 bases spanning the gap. CDR1 is MNHEY, CDR2 SVGAGI, per germline. CDR3 loop: CASRALTGGNQPQHF. CDR3 bases: TGTGCCAGCAGAGCCCTTACAGGTGGCAATCAGCCCCAGCATTTT.

The V and J genes are TRBV28 and TRBJ1-4, with TRBD1 matching over 7 bases. Trimming at V came to 10 bases and at J to 4 bases, leaving 6 bases not matched to a gene. Germline V CDR1 and CDR2: MDHEN, SYDVKM. The CDR3 length is 13 residues. This chain's CDR3 is CATSGQLNEKLFF. CDR3 in DNA: TGTGCCACCTCGGGACAGCTTAATGAAAAACTGTTTTTT.